The next 11 T cell receptor beta chains were all read from a single sample in a study of T-cell reconstitution after alpha-beta-depleted transplantation in children. Preparing the TCRbeta library involved the use of unique molecular identifiers. TCRdb recomputed calls from the PCR reads with MiXCR, one row per CDR3 protein. The table lists hundreds of thousands of distinct CDR3 sequences, 13% of them singletons. The source was PBMCs, collected before TCRalphabeta/CD19-depleted stem cell transplant. Receptors originate from a girl aged 2 to 10 with congenital amegakaryocytic thrombocytopenia, due to receive a stem cell transplant.

This clonotype was observed a few times. The rearrangement uses TRBV5-1 and TRBJ2-5; TRBD2 matches 12 bases. Trimming removed 0 bases from V and 7 bases from J; junction bases left unmatched: 4. CDR1 is SGHRS and CDR2 is YFSETQ in the germline V gene. This CDR3 is 15 amino acids long. In nucleotides, the CDR3 is TGCGCCAGCAGCTTGGAACTAGCGGGAGGAGGGACCCAGTACTTC. This codes for CASSLELAGGGTQYF.

This clonotype has at least ten counts. The rearrangement links TRBV5-1 to TRBJ2-1; D is perhaps TRBD2 (6 bases). The germline V gene has CDR1 SGHRS and CDR2 YFSETQ. Trimming removed 3 bases at V and 5 bases at J, with 18 bases between. The CDR3 loop spans 16 amino acids. The DNA of the CDR3 is TGCGCCAGCAGCTGGGGGGACCGAAAGACTCACAATGAGCAGTTCTTC. Translating it yields CASSWGDRKTHNEQFF.

The chain employs TRBV7-9 and TRBJ1-1, with D maybe TRBD1 (5 bases). The CDR3 loop spans 15 amino acids. Germline loops: CDR1 SEHNR, CDR2 FQNEAQ (reference sequence). V dropped 5 bases and J dropped 3 bases, with 16 bases sitting between them. The CDR3 loop reads CASSPYLGGDTEAFF. CDR3 in DNA: TGTGCCAGCAGCCCTTATCTTGGAGGGGACACTGAAGCTTTCTTT.

This clonotype was found a few times. The chain has TRBV5-5 and TRBJ2-1; no definite D call. There are 13 residues in the CDR3. The germline V and J ends were trimmed by 1 base and 4 bases, with 6 bases remaining between them. Germline V gives CDR1 SGHKS, CDR2 YYEKEE (reference sequence). The CDR3 nucleotides are TGTGCCAGCAGCTTGAATAAGTACAATGAGCAGTTCTTC. As protein: CASSLNKYNEQFF.

This clonotype was seen at least ten times. At one of its ends the junction is not consistent with the germline gene, which may arise from a read error. The chain uses TRBV12-3 or TRBV12-4 and TRBJ2-3, with 9 bases that match TRBD2. The CDR3 is made up of 14 amino acids. Written as DNA, the CDR3 is TGTGCCAGCAGTCTAGCGGGAAAGACAGATACGCAGTATTTT. Protein sequence: CASSLAGKTDTQYF.

There are many counts of this clonotype. The V and J genes are TRBV9 and TRBJ2-1, with TRBD1 identical over 7 bases. Trimming at V came to 0 bases and at J to 3 bases, leaving 6 bases not matched to a gene. Germline CDR1 is SGDLS and CDR2 is YYNGEE. The CDR3 runs 16 residues. CDR3 coding DNA: TGTGCCAGCAGCGTAGTCAGTCGACAGGGCTACAATGAGCAGTTCTTC. Amino acid sequence: CASSVVSRQGYNEQFF.

This chain links TRBV3-1 with TRBJ2-7; TRBD1 or TRBD2 may be the D gene (5 bases each). The CDR3 loop spans 15 amino acids. V lost 6 bases, J lost 6 bases, and 21 bases lay in between. In germline, CDR1 is LGHDT, CDR2 YNNKEL (reference sequence). This chain's CDR3 is CASSLSGTYLGEQYF. CDR3 nucleotides: TGTGCCAGCAGTCTATCCGGGACCTACCTTGGCGAGCAGTACTTC.

For this clonotype: This CDR3 fails to terminate in the conserved phenylalanine or tryptophan, so it likely reflects a read error. V is TRBV5-1 and J is TRBJ2-1; the D gene is possibly TRBD2 (5 bases). The CDR3 totals 12 residues. Per germline, CDR1 SGHRS and CDR2 YFSETQ. Trimming took 6 bases from V and 10 from J, leaving 14 bases between them. In DNA, the CDR3 is TGCGCCAGCACCCGAGAGGGATTAGAGCAGTTCTTA. Residues: CASTREGLEQFL.

This clonotype was seen repeatedly, ten times or more. In DNA form, the CDR3 reads TGTGCCAGCAGCTTTTTCGGACCCGGGCATGAAAAACTGTTTTTT. Protein sequence: CASSFFGPGHEKLFF. This chain links TRBV7-9 with TRBJ1-4, with D uncertain. There are 15 residues in the CDR3. Trimming pared 3 bases from V and 6 bases from J, leaving 14 bases between. In germline, CDR1 is SEHNR, CDR2 FQNEAQ (reference sequence).

About this clonotype itself: This may come from a read error, since a much larger clone is one base off. The chain uses TRBV7-3 and TRBJ1-2, with D uncertain. V lost 0 bases, J lost 12 bases, and 20 bases lay in between. The CDR3 has 15 amino acids. Germline CDR1 SGHTA, CDR2 FQGTGA. The CDR3 protein is CASSLTAGYMDGDTF. Here the CDR3 DNA reads TGTGCCAGCAGCTTAACGGCTGGTTATATGGACGGCGACACCTTC.

This clonotype was counted ten times or more. This chain links TRBV12-3 or TRBV12-4 with TRBJ2-1, with 8 bases aligning to TRBD2. Trimming at V came to 3 bases and at J to 2 bases, leaving 3 bases not matched to a gene. CDR3 size: 15 residues. In nucleotides, the CDR3 is TGTGCCAGCAGTTTTGGACTAGCTCCCTACAATGAGCAGTTCTTC. Its translation is CASSFGLAPYNEQFF.